This entry features one TCR beta chain sequence. No antigen is known for it. This entry comes from a study of CD8 T cells in Susac syndrome. Diagnostic criteria defined recently for definite or probable disease were met by the Susac syndrome patients. TEMRA cells were enriched by FACS, and CD4+ and CD8+ T cells were negatively isolated. V lost 0 bases to trimming and J lost 3 bases, with 6 bases between them. The CDR3 consists of 13 residues. Germline CDR1 and CDR2: SGHVS and FQNEAQ. Reverse transcription of about 0.5 to 1 ug RNA used random hexamers. The method of amplification for TCR beta CDR3 was immunoSEQ multiplex PCR, covering 54 Vbeta and 13 Jbeta. In TCRdb, the immunoSEQ multiplex PCR reads were re-called with MiXCR into one record per CDR3 protein. The table lists some 200,000 distinct CDR3 sequences, about 91% of them singletons. Notes on the study in general: Individuals included in the TCR sequencing and HLA analysis were acknowledged by the study to be relatively few in number.

Sequencing was carried out using CD4+ T cells from PBMCs. The TCR originated in a human donor with Susac syndrome. The chain links TRBV7-8 to TRBJ2-7; D not certain. CDR3 protein: CASSLAYNYEQYF. The DNA for the CDR3 is TGTGCCAGCAGCTTAGCGTACAACTACGAGCAGTACTTC.